What follows are 28 T cell receptor beta chains derived from one specimen sequenced in a study of OX40 agonist ivuxolimab in advanced cancers. Generated by immunoSEQ multiplex PCR, the TCRdb table keeps only in-frame clones and is missing some. Of tens of thousands of clones detected, approximately 90% appear once; the ten largest clones hold 7.4%. The specimen was CD4+ or CD8+ T cells sorted from blood, collected in a trial of the OX40 agonist ivuxolimab. The source is an adult with an advanced solid tumor such as melanoma, head and neck, liver or kidney cancer.

V usage is TRBV4-2 and J usage is TRBJ1-6, with TRBD1 matching 8 bases. Germline V gene lookup returns CDR1 LGHNA and CDR2 YNFKEQ. The V segment lost 5 bases and the J segment 7 bases; nucleotides outside the gene matches: 7. CDR3 length: 15 residues. The CDR3 protein is CASSSNRGGNSPLHF. In nucleotides, the CDR3 is TGTGCCAGCAGCTCCAACAGGGGGGGGAATTCACCCCTCCACTTT.

V and J are TRBV6-6 and TRBJ2-7, with TRBD1 matching over 7 bases. Trimming removed 7 bases from V and 3 bases from J; junction bases left unmatched: 9. This CDR3 has 14 residues. The germline gives CDR1 MNHNY, CDR2 SVGAGI (reference sequence). The CDR3 DNA reads as TGTGCCAGCACAGCCGGGACAGCTGACTACGAGCAGTACTTC. Protein sequence: CASTAGTADYEQYF.

The gene calls are TRBV28 and TRBJ2-5, with D tentatively TRBD2 (6 bases). Germline-derived CDR1 and CDR2 are MDHEN and SYDVKM. The V gene lost 5 bases and the J gene lost 11 bases, with 21 bases spanning the gap. The CDR3 spans 14 residues. The CDR3 sequence: CASSPSGGIAGQYF. CDR3 nucleotide sequence: TGTGCCAGCAGTCCCTCAGGTGGGATCGCGGGGCAGTACTTC.

The rearrangement joins TRBV27 to TRBJ2-7; D is undetermined. CDR3 size: 12 residues. Germline CDR1 and CDR2: MNHEY and SMNVEV (reference sequence). Trimming took off 11 bases at V and 2 bases at J, with 13 bases between the two ends. CDR3 DNA sequence: TGTGCCGTAGGGCCCCCGACCTACGAGCAGTACTTC. As protein: CAVGPPTYEQYF.

The gene calls are TRBV7-4 and TRBJ1-2, with 7 positions matching TRBD1. Per germline, CDR1 SGHVT and CDR2 SQSDAQ. The CDR3 length is 13 residues. With 5 bases clipped from V and 3 bases from J, the junction kept 3 bases outside the gene matches. In DNA, the CDR3 is TGTGCCAGCAGCCTGGACAGGCACTATGGCTACACCTTC. Translated: CASSLDRHYGYTF.

The chain couples TRBV5-1 to TRBJ2-3; TRBD2 matches 14 bases. The CDR3 is 15 amino acids. The germline gives CDR1 SGHRS, CDR2 YFSETQ. Trimming at V came to 7 bases and at J to 6 bases, leaving 7 bases not matched to a gene. The CDR3 sequence: CASRPGLAGGDTQYF. The DNA for the CDR3 is TGCGCCAGCCGACCAGGACTAGCGGGAGGTGATACGCAGTATTTT. Full variable domain (rest looked up from reference TRBV5-1 and TRBJ2-3): KAGVTQTPRYLIKTRGQQVTLSCSPISGHRSVSWYQQTPGQGLQFLFEYFSETQRNKGNFPGRFSGRQFSNSRSEMNVSTLELGDSALYLCASRPGLAGGDTQYFGPGTRLTVL.

The chain uses TRBV6-5 and TRBJ2-7; the D is unclear. There are 13 residues in the CDR3. Trimming cost V 1 base and J 6 bases, with 10 bases left between them. From germline, CDR1 is MNHEY and CDR2 SVGAGI. DNA of the CDR3: TGTGCCAGCAGTTACTATGTCGCCGGCGAGCAGTACTTC. Its translation: CASSYYVAGEQYF.

V usage is TRBV9 and J usage is TRBJ1-5; no firm D call. The CDR3 extends over 14 amino acids. The V gene lost 0 bases and the J gene lost 2 bases, with 6 bases spanning the gap. The germline V gene has CDR1 SGDLS and CDR2 YYNGEE. Written as DNA, the CDR3 is TGTGCCAGCAGCGTAGATCCAGGCAATCAGCCCCAGCATTTT. Amino acids: CASSVDPGNQPQHF.

The chain recombines TRBV28 with TRBJ2-2; 7 positions agree with TRBD1. With V trimmed by 5 bases and J by 5 bases, 5 bases remained unmatched. The CDR3 spans 14 residues. Germline V gene lookup returns CDR1 MDHEN and CDR2 SYDVKM. As DNA, the CDR3 is TGTGCCAGCAGTGTTCGGACAGGTACCGGGGAGCTGTTTTTT. Residues: CASSVRTGTGELFF.

This clone was recorded once. V and J are TRBV30 and TRBJ2-3; no reliable D call. Per germline, CDR1 GTSNPN and CDR2 SVGIG (reference sequence). CDR3 size: 12 residues. Deletions cut 0 bases from V and 2 bases from J, with 3 bases between. This CDR3 reads CAWSVSTDTQYF. The DNA of the CDR3 is TGTGCCTGGAGTGTGTCCACAGATACGCAGTATTTT.

This rearrangement joins TRBV7-8 to TRBJ2-2; 7 bases are a match to TRBD1. With V trimmed by 6 bases and J by 1 base, 11 bases remained unmatched. The CDR3 contains 17 residues. Per germline, CDR1 SGHVS and CDR2 FQNEAQ. CDR3 in DNA: TGTGCCAGCAGACAGGGGAGAGGAGCGGAGAACACCGGGGAGCTGTTTTTT. Residues: CASRQGRGAENTGELFF.

The chain links TRBV5-1 to TRBJ1-2; 7 bases align to TRBD1. The CDR3 is 15 amino acids. V lost 0 bases, J lost 8 bases, and 10 bases stayed unmatched. Germline values: CDR1 SGHRS, CDR2 YFSETQ. The CDR3 nucleotides are TGCGCCAGCAGCTTGGCGACAGGGACGTGGGGCGGCTACACCTTC. It yields the protein CASSLATGTWGGYTF. Using reference TRBV5-1 and TRBJ1-2 for the parts outside the CDR3, the full variable domain is KAGVTQTPRYLIKTRGQQVTLSCSPISGHRSVSWYQQTPGQGLQFLFEYFSETQRNKGNFPGRFSGRQFSNSRSEMNVSTLELGDSALYLCASSLATGTWGGYTFGSGTRLTVV.

The rearrangement links TRBV2 to TRBJ2-6; 7 bases align to TRBD2. Germline CDR1 SNHLY, CDR2 FYNNEI. V gave up 7 bases and J gave up 4 bases; unmatched junction bases: 7. This CDR3 region has 15 residues. This chain's CDR3 is CASNGGEAGANVLTF. The DNA for the CDR3 is TGTGCCAGCAATGGGGGGGAAGCCGGGGCCAACGTCCTGACTTTC.

This clone was counted a few times. The chain carries TRBV10-1 and TRBJ1-5; 7 positions match TRBD1. CDR3 size: 14 residues. Per germline, CDR1 WNHNN and CDR2 SYGVQD (reference sequence). Trimming at V came to 9 bases and at J to 1 base, leaving 6 bases not matched to a gene. The CDR3 DNA sequence: TGCGCCAGTCAGGGGGAGTTGAGCAATCAGCCCCAGCATTTT. This codes for CASQGELSNQPQHF.

V usage is TRBV4-2 and J usage is TRBJ2-5; 14 bases are a match to TRBD2. The J call may be in error: the DNA end matches TRBJ2-7 better. CDR3 length: 16 residues. Per the germline V gene, CDR1 is LGHNA and CDR2 is YNFKEQ. The CDR3 region is CASSQERLAGGDEQYF. CDR3 DNA: TGTGCCAGCAGCCAAGAAAGACTAGCGGGAGGGGACGAGCAGTACTTC.

The V gene is TRBV4-1, the J gene TRBJ2-2; a weak D match, TRBD2 (5 bases). The germline gives CDR1 MGHRA, CDR2 YSYEKL. With 0 bases removed from V and 3 bases from J, the gap between germline ends came to 5 bases. The length of the CDR3 is 14 residues. The chain's CDR3 is CASSQEGDTGELFF. The CDR3 DNA sequence: TGCGCCAGCAGCCAAGAGGGAGACACCGGGGAGCTGTTTTTT.

The chain couples TRBV27 to TRBJ2-3; no firm D call. Between the trimmed V and J ends, which lost 6 bases and 6 bases, there was a span of 10 bases. Per germline, CDR1 MNHEY and CDR2 SMNVEV (reference sequence). This CDR3 region has 12 residues. The CDR3 spells CASRKGWDTQYF. The CDR3 bases are TGTGCCAGCAGGAAAGGGTGGGATACGCAGTATTTT.

This chain joins TRBV27 and TRBJ1-5; D remains ambiguous. V lost 5 bases and J 3 bases, leaving 14 bases between the germline ends. Germline V gene lookup returns CDR1 MNHEY and CDR2 SMNVEV (reference sequence). This CDR3 is built from 15 residues. CDR3 DNA sequence: TGTGCCAGCAGTATCAAGGGAGGATACAATCAGCCCCAGCATTTT. It translates to CASSIKGGYNQPQHF.

This chain links TRBV10-3 with TRBJ2-5; perhaps D is TRBD1 or TRBD2 (5 bases each). The V gene lost 4 bases and the J gene lost 5 bases, with 11 bases spanning the gap. Germline V gene lookup returns CDR1 ENHRY and CDR2 SYGVKD. The CDR3 is 13 residues long. The CDR3 DNA sequence: TGTGCCATCAGTGTTGGGGGTGAGGAGACCCAGTACTTC. It codes for CAISVGGEETQYF.

This clone showed up just once. The V gene is TRBV27, the J gene TRBJ2-5; TRBD2 matches at 9 bases. Germline V gene sequence: CDR1 MNHEY, CDR2 SMNVEV (reference sequence). V shed 8 bases and J 7 bases; nucleotides not matched to a gene: 8. This CDR3 is built from 13 residues. CDR3 bases: TGTGCCAGCTCCAAGGCGGGAGGGGGGACCCAGTACTTC. Translation gives CASSKAGGGTQYF.

This sequence joins TRBV18 and TRBJ2-2; 9 nucleotides match TRBD1. Germline CDR1 is KGHSH and CDR2 is LQKENI. Losses at the gene ends were 4 bases for V and 2 bases for J; bases not matched to a gene: 11. This CDR3 comprises 18 residues. The CDR3 reads CASSLIIPGQGNTGELFF. CDR3 nucleotides: TGTGCCAGCTCACTCATCATCCCGGGACAGGGCAACACCGGGGAGCTGTTTTTT. The full variable domain, with the rest looked up from reference TRBV18 and TRBJ2-2, is NAGVMQNPRHLVRRRGQEARLRCSPMKGHSHVYWYRQLPEEGLKFMVYLQKENIIDESGMPKERFSAEFPKEGPSILRIQQVVRGDSAAYFCASSLIIPGQGNTGELFFGEGSRLTVL.

The chain recombines TRBV7-8 with TRBJ1-1; no definite D call. Trimming shortened V by 2 bases and J by 0 bases, and 10 bases separated the two germline ends. Per germline, CDR1 SGHVS and CDR2 FQNEAQ. The CDR3 extends over 15 amino acids. This CDR3 reads CASSLSQPLNTEAFF. As DNA, the CDR3 is TGTGCCAGCAGCTTATCCCAGCCTTTGAACACTGAAGCTTTCTTT.

This chain connects TRBV5-4 to TRBJ1-4; D possibly corresponds to TRBD1 (5 bases). The V end lost 3 bases, the J end lost 6 bases, and 12 bases lay between the germline ends. The CDR3 has 14 amino acids. The germline gives CDR1 SGHNT, CDR2 YYREEE (reference sequence). CDR3 sequence: CASSYPGRDEKLFF. DNA of the CDR3: TGTGCCAGCAGCTATCCAGGGAGGGATGAAAAACTGTTTTTT.

As DNA, the CDR3 is TGCAGCGGCATGGGGGGGGGCTCCTACGAGCAGTACTTC. It codes for CSGMGGGSYEQYF. The rearrangement joins TRBV29-1 to TRBJ2-7; 7 bases map to TRBD2. The CDR3 runs 13 residues. Germline trimming cut 7 bases from V and 0 bases from J; bases unmatched to any gene: 6. CDR1 and CDR2 (germline): SQVTM, ANQGSEA.

The chain carries TRBV9 and TRBJ1-6; D unclear. V shed 0 bases and J shed 5 bases, with 9 bases lying between them. Germline-derived CDR1 and CDR2 are SGDLS and YYNGEE. This CDR3 is 15 amino acids long. CDR3 protein: CASSVAAANNSPLHF. In DNA form, the CDR3 reads TGTGCCAGCAGCGTAGCGGCAGCCAATAATTCACCCCTCCACTTT.

The V call is TRBV6-1, the J call TRBJ2-3, with TRBD2 as a possible D gene (5 bases). The germline V and J ends were trimmed by 3 bases and 7 bases, with 11 bases remaining between them. CDR3 size: 13 residues. Germline V gene lookup returns CDR1 MNHNS and CDR2 SASEGT. The CDR3 DNA reads TGTGCCAGCAGTGACGGGGTCGGCAATACGCAGTATTTT. This gives the protein CASSDGVGNTQYF.

In its sample, this clone was seen a few times. The CDR3 sequence is CASSLDGRDGRDEQYF. In DNA form, the CDR3 reads TGTGCCAGCAGCTTAGATGGCCGGGATGGGAGGGACGAGCAGTACTTC. The V gene is TRBV11-3, the J gene TRBJ2-7; 7 bases are shared with TRBD2. The CDR3 is 16 residues long. The trim removed 0 bases at V and 5 bases at J, leaving 10 bases unmatched. Germline V gene lookup returns CDR1 SGHNT and CDR2 YENEEA.

V and J are TRBV19 and TRBJ1-2; weak D call: TRBD1 (6 bases). The V gene lost 3 bases and the J gene lost 7 bases, with 15 bases spanning the gap. From germline, CDR1 is LNHDA and CDR2 SQIVND (reference sequence). There are 14 residues in the CDR3. This chain's CDR3 is CASSIPGGAAGYTF. In DNA form, the CDR3 reads TGTGCCAGTAGTATCCCGGGGGGCGCAGCTGGCTACACCTTC.